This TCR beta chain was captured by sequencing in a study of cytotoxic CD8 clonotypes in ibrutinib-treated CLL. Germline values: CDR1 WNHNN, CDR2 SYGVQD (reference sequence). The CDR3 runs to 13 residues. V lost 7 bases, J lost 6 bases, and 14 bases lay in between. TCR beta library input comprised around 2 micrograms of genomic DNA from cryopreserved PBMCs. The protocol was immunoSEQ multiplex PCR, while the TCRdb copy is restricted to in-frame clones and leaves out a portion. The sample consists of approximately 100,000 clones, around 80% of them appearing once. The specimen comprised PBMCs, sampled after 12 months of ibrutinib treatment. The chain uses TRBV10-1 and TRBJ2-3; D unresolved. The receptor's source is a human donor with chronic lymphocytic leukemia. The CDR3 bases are TGCGCCAGCACCCAGTGGGGTGCCGATACGCAGTATTTT. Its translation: CASTQWGADTQYF.